These T cell receptor beta chains were read from a single sample in a study of cytomegalovirus exposure and HLA in healthy donors. Profiled with immunoSEQ multiplex PCR; TCRdb holds only in-frame clones, not every one. Of more than 75,000 clones listed, around three quarters are singletons. The sequenced sample was PBMCs. The receptors originated from a man aged 25 to 40 in good health and CMV-seronegative. The CDR3 runs from the conserved cysteine through the conserved F or W.

j_call v_call cdr3_aa
TRBJ1-1 TRBV6-5 CASSTGTSLAFF
TRBJ1-3 TRBV2 CASSEGGGYLSSGNTIYF
TRBJ2-5 TRBV27 CASSLAGLPQGTQYF
TRBJ1-2 TRBV18 CASSETGVDGYTF
TRBJ1-2 TRBV29-1 CSVANRENGYPF
TRBJ2-1 TRBV6-5 CASSKGRAGYNEQFF
TRBJ1-2 TRBV28 CASSLWAGTANYGYTF
TRBJ1-2 TRBV5-6 CASSSDWEGYTF
TRBJ2-7 TRBV27 CATKNRGITYEQYF
TRBJ1-1 TRBV6-5 CASSYSSRGEAFF
TRBJ2-3 TRBV7-2 CASSRGGSTDTQYF
TRBJ1-4 TRBV7-9 CASSLEGRGQGKEKLFF
TRBJ1-2 TRBV6-1 CASSEAGSTYGYTF
TRBJ1-2 TRBV19 CASIGFKDGAGANYGYTF
TRBJ2-5 TRBV5-4 CASSLGGSEETQYF
TRBJ2-1 TRBV28 CASREYPSSYNEQFF
TRBJ1-2 TRBV18 CASSPGVGGGYTF
TRBJ1-2 TRBV9 CASSAGGYTF
TRBJ2-2 TRBV30 CAWNEAGEELFF
TRBJ1-1 TRBV6-1 CASSREMNTEAFF
TRBJ2-7 TRBV5-6 CASSLGVSYEQYF
TRBJ2-7 TRBV10-3 CAISHSRGLEQYF
TRBJ2-1 TRBV18 CASSPRLAGPYNEQFF
TRBJ1-2 TRBV7-2 CASSPSGGYGYTF
TRBJ1-1 TRBV5-5 CASSLKTLQGQVNTEAFF
TRBJ2-5 TRBV2 CASSETSGRRNQYF
TRBJ2-7 TRBV6-5 CASTNPGQGVYEQYF
TRBJ1-2 TRBV6-1 CASSEEAGTVYGYTF
TRBJ1-4 TRBV19 CASNPTATNEKLFF
NA TRBV7-2 CASSLGGISYEQYF
TRBJ1-1 TRBV19 CASSIGGQTEAFF
TRBJ2-3 TRBV7-2 CASSSETTTDTQYF
TRBJ1-5 TRBV6-5 CASSPGTGISQPQHF
TRBJ2-5 TRBV7-2 CASSLRYGQGETQYF
TRBJ1-4 TRBV4-1 CASSPQGMAPASEKLFF
TRBJ1-2 TRBV28 CASSPGTGQGVYGYTF
TRBJ1-3 TRBV2 CASTVTGNTIYF
TRBJ1-1 TRBV2 CASSEGYEAFF
TRBJ2-3 TRBV6-1 CASSGRTGSTDTQYF
TRBJ1-5 TRBV25-1 CASSATGYNQPQHF
NA TRBV5-6 CASSLTGVLYEQYF
TRBJ2-5 TRBV7-6 CASSLGGGQETQYF
TRBJ2-7 TRBV7-2 CASSSKREDDEQYF
TRBJ1-2 TRBV4-3 CASSLTGGLHGYPF
TRBJ2-2 TRBV6-5 CASNRQGRVTGELFF
TRBJ2-5 TRBV27 CASRTPREKETQYF
TRBJ1-4 TRBV7-8 CASSPGQGKKLFF
TRBJ2-1 TRBV6-6 CASSLTSSYNEQFF
TRBJ2-1 TRBV5-4 CASSLGSLAGALNEQFF
TRBJ1-1 TRBV6-6 CASSSQGAITEAFF